This T cell receptor (beta chain) was sequenced in a study of neurological immune-mediated disorders. V lost 4 bases, J lost 0 bases, and 0 bases stayed unmatched. Germline CDR1 is SGHKS and CDR2 is YYEKEE (reference sequence). The CDR3 consists of 15 residues. By its share, this clonotype is medium-sized. Its specificity is unknown. General study results and limits: The greatest TCR clonal expansion occurred in HTLV-1-associated myelopathy and the least in multiple sclerosis, which fell below healthy controls. No sharing of CDR3 amino acid sequences was observed among expanded clones across subjects, suggesting private repertoires in all groups.

The time point denotes: technical triplicate 1. Input was 950,000 to 1,000,000 sorted T cells, either CD4+ or CD8+. Each CDR3 protein is one row after TCRdb ran MiXCR on the 5' RACE reads. The data show more than 20,000 distinct CDR3 sequences, roughly an eighth seen once. The TCR sequence derives from a female donor with HTLV-1-associated myelopathy (HAM/TSP). The chain combines TRBV5-5 with TRBJ2-6, with 8 nucleotides matching TRBD1. Specimen: CD4+ T cells from blood. CDR3 region: CASSGTGSGANVLTF. As DNA, the CDR3 is TGTGCCAGCAGCGGGACAGGCTCTGGGGCCAACGTCCTGACTTTC.